The 15 T cell receptor beta chains below all came from one sample that was sequenced in a study of human T cells and chemical hapten exposure. Time point specified: patch test 2, 6 weeks after DPC sensitization. Treatment defined: therapeutic diphenylcyclopropenone sensitization with weekly scalp DPC. Each CDR3 protein gets one entry after TCRdb re-called the RACE reads with MiXCR. The sample yields roughly 120,000 distinct CDR3 sequences, about a tenth seen once. Source: whole blood, taken in connection with sensitization to the hapten diphenylcyclopropenone (DPC). The receptor source for this set is a woman in her forties with alopecia areata. Some clones in this sample may be carry-over from other donors' samples.

A note on this clonotype: An end of the junction differs from the germline gene, which may be a read error. The chain recombines TRBV4-3 with TRBJ1-5; D may be TRBD1 (6 bases). Germline V gene sequence: CDR1 LGHNA, CDR2 YSLEER. The CDR3 is 18 amino acids. The CDR3 DNA sequence: TGCGCCGGCAGCCAAGATGGGGGGGCCTCTCTTAGCAATCAGCCCCAGCATTTT. Its protein is CAGSQDGGASLSNQPQHF.

In this sample, this clonotype turned up a few times. This chain links TRBV20-1 with TRBJ2-7; 14 bases match TRBD2. Unmatched junction bases numbered 0, after V lost 0 bases and J lost 2 bases. The CDR3 extends over 15 amino acids. Germline V lookup: CDR1 DFQATT, CDR2 SNEGSKA (reference sequence). The CDR3 DNA is TGCAGTGCTAGAGAGACTAGCGGGGGGGCCTACGAGCAGTACTTC. This sequence encodes CSARETSGGAYEQYF.

The J gene is TRBJ2-7, the V gene TRBV6-2 or TRBV6-3; D call uncertain. The V gene's germline CDR1 is MNHEY and CDR2 SVGEGT. CDR3 length: 13 residues. The V gene lost 2 bases and the J gene lost 2 bases, with 7 bases spanning the gap. The chain's CDR3 is CASSYARAYEQYF. The CDR3 DNA reads as TGTGCCAGCAGTTACGCAAGAGCCTACGAGCAGTACTTC.

This clonotype was seen a few times. The rearrangement links TRBV19 to TRBJ2-7; D is perhaps TRBD1 (5 bases). The CDR3 has 13 amino acids. Trimming pared 5 bases from V and 1 base from J, leaving 9 bases between. The germline CDR1 and CDR2 sequences are LNHDA and SQIVND (reference sequence). In DNA, the CDR3 is TGTGCCAGTAGTGGGGCAGCATCCTACGAGCAGTACTTC. As protein: CASSGAASYEQYF.

This clonotype appeared many times. This chain uses TRBV24-1 with TRBJ2-1, with TRBD1 matching over 8 bases. Per germline, CDR1 KGHDR and CDR2 SFDVKD. This CDR3 has 13 residues. V shed 5 bases and J 7 bases; nucleotides not matched to a gene: 3. The CDR3 bases are TGTGCCACCAGTGGGACAGGGTTGAATGAGCAGTTCTTC. It is translated as CATSGTGLNEQFF.

This clonotype was counted ten times or more. The chain has TRBV5-1 and TRBJ1-2; D gene ambiguous. Per the germline V gene, CDR1 is SGHRS and CDR2 is YFSETQ. V was clipped by 1 base and J by 1 base, with 8 bases between them. The CDR3 is 14 amino acids. The CDR3 DNA follows: TGCGCCAGCAGCTTGCCGGACCGTAACTATGGCTACACCTTC. Its protein product is CASSLPDRNYGYTF.

The CDR3 here is CASSLSENTEAFF. DNA for the CDR3: TGTGCCAGCAGCTTATCAGAGAACACTGAAGCTTTCTTT. This chain joins TRBV7-7 and TRBJ1-1; no definite D call. The CDR3 is 13 residues long. V lost 2 bases to trimming and J lost 1 base, with 5 bases between them. Germline V gene sequence: CDR1 SSHAT, CDR2 FNYEAQ (reference sequence).

Points on this clonotype: A read error may explain this, as a much larger clone is one base away. This rearrangement joins TRBV7-9 to TRBJ2-7; D call uncertain. The CDR3 length is 16 residues. The germline CDR1 and CDR2 sequences are SEHNR and FQNEAQ (reference sequence). Trimming pared 1 base from V and 9 bases from J, leaving 22 bases between. This CDR3 reads CASSLGSRYLPFGQYF. CDR3 nucleotide sequence: TGTGCCAGCAGCTTAGGGTCTCGGTACCTCCCGTTCGGGCAGTACTTC.

This clonotype was detected many times. The J gene is TRBJ2-7, the V gene TRBV7-9; TRBD1 matches at 8 bases. Germline loops: CDR1 SEHNR, CDR2 FQNEAQ (reference sequence). Trimming removed 5 bases from V and 2 bases from J; junction bases left unmatched: 5. The CDR3 runs to 14 residues. The CDR3 bases are TGTGCCAGCAGCCCGGGGACAGGTCCCTACGAGCAGTACTTC. Amino acid sequence: CASSPGTGPYEQYF.

J is TRBJ2-7 and V is TRBV5-8, with D tentatively TRBD2 (6 bases). V gave up 2 bases and J gave up 1 base, with 10 bases separating them. The CDR3 loop spans 14 amino acids. Germline values: CDR1 SGHTS, CDR2 YDEGEE. CDR3 residues: CASSFGGASYEQYF. CDR3 nucleotides: TGTGCCAGCAGCTTTGGAGGGGCGTCCTACGAGCAGTACTTC.

This clonotype occurred many times. The rearrangement joins TRBV19 to TRBJ2-7, with D possibly being TRBD2 (9 bases). The CDR3 spans 16 residues. In germline, CDR1 is LNHDA, CDR2 SQIVND (reference sequence). V shed 6 bases and J shed 5 bases, with 23 bases lying between them. CDR3 residues: CASSYAGGTGSHEQYF. DNA of the CDR3: TGTGCCAGTAGCTACGCGGGGGGGACAGGCAGCCACGAGCAGTACTTC.

This clonotype was counted many times. The V and J genes are TRBV7-9 and TRBJ1-2; weak D call: TRBD1 (5 bases). V was shortened by 4 bases and J by 4 bases, with 19 bases between the two germline ends. Germline loops: CDR1 SEHNR, CDR2 FQNEAQ (reference sequence). The CDR3 spans 16 residues. The DNA for the CDR3 is TGTGCCAGCAGCTACGGGGAGGCTGGGACGGGCTATGGCTACACCTTC. It yields the protein CASSYGEAGTGYGYTF.

This clonotype has a count of ten or more. Compared with germline, one end of the junction differs, possibly owing to a read error. V usage is TRBV7-7 and J usage is TRBJ2-3, with TRBD2 matching 11 bases. Germline loops: CDR1 SSHAT, CDR2 FNYEAQ (reference sequence). The CDR3 totals 21 residues. The CDR3 DNA reads TGTGCTAGCAGCTTATATCCCCCCCAAATTGCGTCTAGCGGGGGGCCGGATACGCAGTATTTT. Translation gives CASSLYPPQIASSGGPDTQYF.

About this clonotype: Relative to the germline gene, one junction end is altered; a read error may explain this. CDR3 in DNA: TGTGCCAGCAGCAGGATACAGAGCTCTGAAAACACCATATATTTT. Translated, it gives CASSRIQSSENTIYF. V and J are TRBV7-9 and TRBJ1-3; D call uncertain. This CDR3 region has 15 residues. Germline CDR1 and CDR2: SEHNR and FQNEAQ (reference sequence).

This clonotype was detected many times. The chain has TRBV6-5 and TRBJ1-1; 7 nucleotides agree with TRBD1. Germline V gene data show CDR1 as MNHEY and CDR2 as SVGAGI. Unmatched junction bases numbered 5, after V lost 0 bases and J lost 4 bases. There are 15 residues in the CDR3. The CDR3, as DNA: TGTGCCAGCAGTTACTCTACAGGGGTGGGCACTGAAGCTTTCTTT. This sequence encodes CASSYSTGVGTEAFF.